Listed below are T cell receptor beta chains from one sample, sequenced in a study of regulatory T cells in long-lasting Graves disease. TCRdb fed the multiplex PCR reads into MiXCR, producing one record per CDR3 protein. The sample contains a few hundred thousand distinct CDR3 sequences, approximately 25% of which appear only once. Sequencing was performed on peripheral blood mononuclear cells (PBMCs), taken when the disease was refractory, from a patient treated with antithyroid drugs. These TCRs come from a woman in her forties with Graves disease. Each CDR3 is given with its conserved first and last residue. Fields, in order: J gene, clone size, D gene, CDR3 length, V gene, CDR3 protein, CDR3 DNA. A D gene is named only where the DNA matches it firmly. Clone size, where shown, is once, few, many, or a class for clones that have expanded.

TRBJ1-5 | many | . | 14 | TRBV27 | CASSFRGRHQPQHF | TGTGCCAGCAGTTTTCGTGGGAGACATCAGCCCCAGCATTTT
TRBJ1-5 | . | TRBD1 | 14 | TRBV25-1 | CASSGTGVNQPQHF | TGTGCCAGCAGTGGGACAGGAGTCAATCAGCCCCAGCATTTT
TRBJ2-3 | . | . | 14 | TRBV5-1 | CASRHEDSFETQYF | TGCGCCAGCAGACACGAAGACAGCTTCGAAACGCAGTATTTT
TRBJ1-1 | many | . | 13 | TRBV28 | CASSSRSNTEAFF | TGTGCCAGCAGCTCCCGATCCAACACTGAAGCTTTCTTT
TRBJ1-2 | . | . | 13 | TRBV28 | CASSPTGYSGYTF | TGTGCCAGCAGTCCGACCGGGTACAGCGGCTACACCTTC
TRBJ2-7 | few | TRBD2 | 13 | TRBV20-1 | CSAEGLAWGEQYF | TGCAGTGCTGAAGGACTAGCATGGGGCGAGCAGTACTTC
TRBJ2-4 | many | . | 14 | TRBV2 | CASSEQLAKNIQYF | TGTGCCAGCAGTGAGCAACTAGCCAAAAACATTCAGTACTTC
TRBJ2-6 | . | TRBD1 | 19 | TRBV10-3 | CAISEGVGTGGAGANVLTF | TGTGCCATCAGTGAAGGTGTAGGGACAGGGGGCGCGGGGGCCAACGTCCTGACTTTC
TRBJ2-4 | few | TRBD2 | 21 | TRBV28 | CASSPLAQVSGLGEKKNIQYF | TGTGCCAGCAGTCCCCTTGCTCAGGTTAGCGGGTTGGGCGAGAAAAAAAACATTCAGTACTTC
TRBJ2-5 | many | . | 14 | TRBV6-1 | CASSEGTRPETQYF | TGTGCCAGCAGTGAAGGAACTCGTCCAGAGACCCAGTACTTC
TRBJ1-2 | . | . | 12 | TRBV12-3/TRBV12-4 | CASGEGSYGYTF | TGTGCCAGCGGTGAGGGGAGTTATGGCTACACCTTC
TRBJ1-5 | many | . | 16 | TRBV28 | CASSLYPRGHHQPQHF | TGTGCCAGCAGTTTATATCCCAGGGGTCATCATCAGCCCCAGCATTTT
TRBJ2-7 | few | . | 14 | TRBV6-1 | CASSSPGSQYEQYF | TGTGCCAGCAGTAGTCCGGGATCCCAGTACGAGCAGTACTTC
TRBJ2-2 | few | TRBD2 | 16 | TRBV12-3/TRBV12-4 | CASSLGLAGGTVELFF | TGTGCCAGCAGTTTGGGACTAGCGGGAGGGACGGTGGAGCTGTTTTTT
TRBJ2-7 | many | . | 12 | TRBV6-1 | CASGGRRYEQYF | TGTGCCAGCGGGGGAAGGCGCTACGAGCAGTACTTC
TRBJ2-2 | . | . | 12 | TRBV5-1 | CASTANTGELFF | TGCGCCAGCACAGCGAACACCGGGGAGCTGTTTTTT
TRBJ2-7 | few | . | 13 | TRBV5-1 | CASSFSGADREYF | TGCGCCAGCAGCTTCTCAGGGGCTGACCGGGAGTACTTC
TRBJ2-7 | few | . | 15 | TRBV7-9 | CASSPLGTRDYEQYF | TGTGCCAGCAGCCCACTAGGTACCAGGGACTACGAGCAGTACTTC
TRBJ1-1 | many | . | 15 | TRBV24-1 | CATSDSGHRNTEAFF | TGTGCCACCAGTGACTCTGGACATCGAAACACTGAAGCTTTCTTT
TRBJ1-1 | many | . | 13 | TRBV12-3/TRBV12-4 | CASSFGENTEAFF | TGTGCCAGCAGTTTTGGAGAGAACACTGAAGCTTTCTTT
TRBJ2-3 | . | . | 15 | TRBV12-3/TRBV12-4 | CASSLGVPSTDTQYF | TGTGCCAGCAGTTTGGGGGTCCCAAGCACAGATACGCAGTATTTT
TRBJ2-6 | many | . | 18 | TRBV12-3/TRBV12-4 | CASSPPRAEMAGANVLTF | TGTGCCAGCAGTCCCCCGAGGGCTGAAATGGCTGGGGCCAACGTCCTGACTTTC
TRBJ1-1 | many | TRBD1 | 17 | TRBV20-1 | CSAIHESFQGADTEAFF | TGCAGTGCTATTCACGAGAGTTTTCAGGGGGCAGACACTGAAGCTTTCTTT
TRBJ2-1 | few | TRBD2 | 15 | TRBV29-1 | CSVTLAGRAYNEQFF | TGCAGCGTGACATTAGCGGGAAGAGCCTACAATGAGCAGTTCTTC
TRBJ2-7 | many | . | 14 | TRBV7-9 | CASSPTTVSYEQYF | TGTGCCAGCAGCCCCACGACGGTCTCCTACGAGCAGTACTTC
TRBJ2-2 | many | . | 13 | TRBV12-3/TRBV12-4 | CASLIGDTGELFF | TGTGCCAGCCTCATCGGGGACACCGGGGAGCTGTTTTTT
TRBJ2-3 | . | . | 16 | TRBV12-3/TRBV12-4 | CASSPLAYSSTDTQYF | TGTGCCAGCAGTCCCCTAGCGTATTCTAGCACAGATACGCAGTATTTT
TRBJ1-4 | many | . | 14 | TRBV28 | CASSSAATNEKLFF | TGTGCCAGCAGTTCCGCGGCAACTAATGAAAAACTGTTTTTT
TRBJ2-1 | . | . | 15 | TRBV29-1 | CSVEDRGVRIDEQFF | TGCAGCGTTGAAGATCGGGGCGTAAGGATCGATGAGCAGTTCTTC
TRBJ2-1 | few | TRBD1 | 15 | TRBV14 | CASSQWGQPYNEQFF | TGTGCCAGCAGCCAATGGGGACAGCCCTACAATGAGCAGTTCTTC
TRBJ1-4 | many | TRBD1 | 14 | TRBV6-1 | CASSAGTVNEKLFF | TGTGCCAGCAGCGCCGGGACAGTTAATGAAAAACTGTTTTTT
TRBJ2-5 | many | TRBD1 | 19 | TRBV24-1 | CATGSRTGGGQGIIETQYF | TGTGCCACCGGCTCCCGCACAGGCGGTGGACAGGGGATAATAGAGACCCAGTACTTC
TRBJ2-7 | many | . | 14 | TRBV29-1 | CSAALVLGGGEQYF | TGCAGCGCCGCTTTGGTGCTGGGAGGTGGGGAGCAGTACTTC
TRBJ2-7 | many | TRBD2 | 13 | TRBV7-8 | CASKVAGAYEQYF | TGTGCCAGCAAGGTTGCGGGGGCCTACGAGCAGTACTTC
TRBJ2-2 | many | . | 16 | TRBV27 | CASSSRGAGYVGELFF | TGTGCCAGCAGTTCACGCGGGGCAGGGTATGTCGGGGAGCTGTTTTTT
TRBJ2-5 | . | TRBD2 | 15 | TRBV20-1 | CSARAGLAGKETQYF | TGCAGTGCCCGGGCCGGACTAGCGGGAAAAGAGACCCAGTACTTC
TRBJ2-6 | many | . | 16 | TRBV12-3/TRBV12-4 | CASSLDMPSGANVLTF | TGTGCCAGCAGCCTTGACATGCCCTCTGGGGCCAACGTCCTGACTTTC
TRBJ2-1 | . | TRBD1 | 12 | TRBV2 | CASSPRDRKQFF | TGTGCCAGCAGTCCTCGGGACAGGAAGCAGTTCTTC
TRBJ1-1 | . | . | 16 | TRBV19 | CASSPRAGAGVTEAFF | TGTGCCAGTAGTCCACGGGCCGGTGCAGGGGTTACTGAAGCTTTCTTT
TRBJ2-2 | few | . | 16 | TRBV7-9 | CASSLNPARVSGELFF | TGTGCCAGCAGCCTCAATCCGGCGAGGGTATCCGGGGAGCTGTTTTTT
TRBJ1-5 | many | . | 12 | TRBV28 | CASTGVNQPQHF | TGTGCCAGCACAGGGGTCAATCAGCCCCAGCATTTT
TRBJ1-1 | . | TRBD1 | 16 | TRBV14 | CASSKNRGPRGTEAFF | TGTGCCAGCAGCAAAAACAGGGGGCCCAGGGGCACTGAAGCTTTCTTT
TRBJ2-7 | many | TRBD2 | 19 | TRBV6-5 | CASSYRASGRIPSGYEQYF | TGTGCCAGCAGTTACCGGGCTAGCGGGAGAATCCCATCAGGCTACGAGCAGTACTTC
TRBJ2-1 | . | TRBD2 | 16 | TRBV28 | CASSSAGLATYNEQFF | TGTGCCAGCAGTTCCGCGGGACTAGCGACTTACAATGAGCAGTTCTTC
TRBJ1-6 | few | . | 15 | TRBV5-4 | CASSLAGPASSPLHF | TGTGCCAGCAGCTTGGCGGGGCCCGCCAGTTCACCCCTCCACTTT
TRBJ1-1 | few | . | 13 | TRBV19 | CASSISLNTEAFF | TGTGCCAGTAGTATATCCCTGAACACTGAAGCTTTCTTT
TRBJ2-7 | many | . | 16 | TRBV28 | CASSFSVAPLAYEQYF | TGTGCCAGCAGTTTTTCAGTAGCCCCTCTAGCCTACGAGCAGTACTTC
TRBJ1-1 | . | . | 12 | TRBV20-1 | CSASWASDEAFF | TGCAGTGCTTCCTGGGCTTCGGATGAAGCTTTCTTT
TRBJ2-4 | . | TRBD1 | 14 | TRBV12-3/TRBV12-4 | CASRRQGWGNIQYF | TGTGCCAGCAGGCGACAGGGCTGGGGAAACATTCAGTACTTC
TRBJ1-1 | . | . | 15 | TRBV7-9 | CASISQGGMGTEAFF | TGTGCCAGCATATCCCAAGGGGGAATGGGCACTGAAGCTTTCTTT
TRBJ2-5 | . | TRBD2 | 14 | TRBV11-2 | CASSRTSGRETQYF | TGTGCCAGCAGCCGGACTAGCGGGAGAGAGACCCAGTACTTC
TRBJ2-7 | many | . | 11 | TRBV20-1 | CSASTFYEQHF | TGCAGTGCAAGCACCTTCTACGAGCAGCACTTC
TRBJ2-7 | many | . | 11 | TRBV2 | CASSVGYEQYF | TGTGCCAGCAGTGTGGGCTACGAGCAGTACTTC
TRBJ1-1 | . | . | 11 | TRBV7-9 | CASRAGGEAFF | TGTGCCAGTAGGGCGGGAGGGGAAGCTTTCTTT
TRBJ1-1 | . | . | 12 | TRBV18 | CASSPDVIQAFF | TGTGCCAGCTCCCCGGACGTTATCCAAGCTTTCTTT
TRBJ1-4 | many | . | 16 | TRBV28 | CASSRPSMGENEKLFF | TGTGCCAGCAGTCGACCCTCGATGGGGGAAAATGAAAAACTGTTTTTT
TRBJ2-7 | many | TRBD1 | 13 | TRBV29-1 | CSAGWQGAGEQYF | TGCAGCGCCGGGTGGCAGGGGGCGGGGGAGCAGTACTTC